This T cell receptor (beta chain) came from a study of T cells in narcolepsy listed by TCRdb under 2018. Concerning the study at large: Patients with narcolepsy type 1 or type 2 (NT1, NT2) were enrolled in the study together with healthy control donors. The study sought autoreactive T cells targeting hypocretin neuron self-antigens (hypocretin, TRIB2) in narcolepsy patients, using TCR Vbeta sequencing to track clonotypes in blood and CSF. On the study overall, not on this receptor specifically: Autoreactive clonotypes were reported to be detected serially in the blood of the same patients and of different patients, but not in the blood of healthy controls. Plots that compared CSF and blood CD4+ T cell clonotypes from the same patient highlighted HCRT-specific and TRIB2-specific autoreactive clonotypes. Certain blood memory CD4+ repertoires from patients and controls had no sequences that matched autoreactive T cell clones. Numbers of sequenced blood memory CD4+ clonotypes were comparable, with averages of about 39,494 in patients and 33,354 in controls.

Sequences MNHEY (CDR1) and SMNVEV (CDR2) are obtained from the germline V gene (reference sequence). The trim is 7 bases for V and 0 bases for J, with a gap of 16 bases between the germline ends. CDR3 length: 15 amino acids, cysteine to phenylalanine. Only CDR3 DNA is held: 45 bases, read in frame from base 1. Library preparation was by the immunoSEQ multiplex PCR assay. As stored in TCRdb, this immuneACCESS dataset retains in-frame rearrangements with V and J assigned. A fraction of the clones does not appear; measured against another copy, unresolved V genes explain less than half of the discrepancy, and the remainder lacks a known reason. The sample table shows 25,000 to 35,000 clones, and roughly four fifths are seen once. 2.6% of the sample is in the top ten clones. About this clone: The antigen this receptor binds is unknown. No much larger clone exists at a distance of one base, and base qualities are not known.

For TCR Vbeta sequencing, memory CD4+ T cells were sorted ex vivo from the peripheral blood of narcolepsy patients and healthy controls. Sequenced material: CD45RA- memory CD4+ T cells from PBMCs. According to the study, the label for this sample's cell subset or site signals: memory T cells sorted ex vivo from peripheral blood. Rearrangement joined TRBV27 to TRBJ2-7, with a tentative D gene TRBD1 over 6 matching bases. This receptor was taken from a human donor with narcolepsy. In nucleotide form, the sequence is TGTGCCAGCACTCCCCTCGACAGGTTCTCCTACGAGCAGTACTTC. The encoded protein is CASTPLDRFSYEQYF.